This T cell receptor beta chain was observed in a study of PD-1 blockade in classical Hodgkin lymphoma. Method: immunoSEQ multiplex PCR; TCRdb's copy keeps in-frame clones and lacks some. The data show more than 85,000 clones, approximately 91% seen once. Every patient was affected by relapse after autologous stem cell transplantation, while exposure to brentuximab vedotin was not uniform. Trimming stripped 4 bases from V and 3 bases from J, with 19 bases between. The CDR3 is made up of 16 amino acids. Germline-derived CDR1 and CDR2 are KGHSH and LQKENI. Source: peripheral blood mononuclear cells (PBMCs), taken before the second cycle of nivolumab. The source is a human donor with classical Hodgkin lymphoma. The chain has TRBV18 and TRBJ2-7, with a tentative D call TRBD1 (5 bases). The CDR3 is CASSRAQGISGYEQYF. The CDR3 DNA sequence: TGTGCCAGCTCACGAGCCCAGGGCATCTCTGGCTACGAGCAGTACTTC.